This T cell receptor beta chain was captured by sequencing in a study of vaccination effects on CD4 cells after COVID-19. Study background: All participants had two doses of either the BNT162b2 or mRNA-1273 vaccine. Findings of the study overall: Clones from infection and from vaccination both contracted markedly late after vaccination.

Prior to sequencing, the ViraFEST assay stimulated PBMC with viral peptide pools, which expanded the antigen-specific CD4+ T cells. Scientists isolated CD4+ T cells after a roughly ten-day culture period ended. In the vaccine recipients, nucleocapsid antibodies were negative and there was no prior SARS-CoV-2 infection. The germline V gene has CDR1 DFQATT and CDR2 SNEGSKA (reference sequence). V was pared by 3 bases and J by 4 bases, with 12 bases of the junction left unmatched. The CDR3 length is 17 residues. This clone was counted once. The target antigen is unknown. Only in-frame clones appear in the TCRdb table, and some are missing; sequencing was by immunoSEQ multiplex PCR. The data contain about 79,000 clones, about 74% of them singletons.

The input for sequencing was CD4+ T cells from PBMCs cultured with HCoV-229E spike peptides, taken before COVID-19 vaccination. The chain is built from TRBV20-1 and TRBJ2-1, with 10 bases fitting TRBD2. The receptor was derived from a human donor who received a COVID-19 vaccine. CDR3 loop: CSASKTHGTSAYNEQFF. CDR3 DNA sequence: TGCAGTGCTAGTAAGACTCACGGGACTAGCGCATACAATGAGCAGTTCTTC.